The TCR beta chain under discussion was sequenced for a study of cytomegalovirus exposure and HLA in healthy donors (dated by TCRdb to 2016 to 2017). About the investigation overall: An earlier analysis of some 500 of the donors reported 250 to 300 Gb of sequence data and some 120 million unique TCR beta sequences from some 180 million T cells. In an earlier analysis of 550 to 700 of the donors, high-throughput TCR beta sequencing was used to judge whether each TCR beta V gene segment behaved as functional or pseudogenic. The later analysis used no new phenotypic data to find candidate immune exposures, relying instead on TCR beta sequences and their occurrence across donors. High-throughput TCR immunosequencing, statistical association of individual TCRs with disease status, and machine learning were combined to predict cytomegalovirus infection status. A later analysis re-examined previously published TCR beta repertoires from over 500 donors and added high-resolution HLA genotyping to investigate patterns of TCR occurrence. On average, 235,054 unique TCR beta nucleotide sequences were sequenced per donor among several hundred genotyped donors of the cohort, with roughly 18% of those sequences being non-productive. Every discovery cohort repertoire had been produced on one sequencing platform. Both class I and class II loci were covered by HLA typing, at four-digit resolution. Alongside the repertoire data, information on donor age, sex, ethnicity and CMV serostatus was compiled. Of the 350 to 450 genotyped donors, roughly 85% fell in the genetic ancestry cluster associated with self-reported Caucasian donors. An early release covering over 500 HLA-typed donors comprised 250 to 350 gigabases of sequencing data and around 80 million unique TCR sequences. The study aimed to test whether cataloging public T cell receptors could reveal signatures of past pathogen exposure. In a later genetic analysis, genome-wide SNP genotypes for about three fifths of the roughly 670 donors were used, and that subset was treated as a discovery cohort. A handful of DR-DQ haplotypes were handled as single units for association and clustering because linkage in the cohort was strong. The number of typed donors differed by locus: about 620-630 for A, B, C, DRB1 and DQB1; 522 for DQA1; fewer than 610 for DPA1; and about 450 for DPB1. A separate validation cohort of 90 to 150 different subjects was used in addition to the roughly 700-subject first cohort. The study profiled the T cell repertoires of 666 subjects by immunosequencing and related them to cytomegalovirus serostatus. Results and caveats for the whole study, not just this receptor: For the cohort, immune exposure information was limited to CMV serostatus. A further reported finding was that TCR beta sequences accurately predicted the HLA-A and HLA-B alleles for most subjects in the first cohort. The presence/absence analyses assumed that sequencing depth was roughly uniform across donors, and that assumption may not be true. Linkage disequilibrium might explain the correlated functional status among segregating V segments, but an unknown experimental factor could not be ruled out. Assigning TCR associations to individual alleles was difficult when HLA alleles, especially DR and DQ, strongly co-occurred. In a later analysis, HLA-associated TCR beta chains were found to be more clonally expanded and to have lower generation probabilities than equally common non-associated chains. In vitro tests confirmed that three of the cytomegalovirus-associated TCR beta chains recognize cytomegalovirus antigens. In an earlier analysis of around 500 of the donors, most TCR beta V segments appeared in productive rearrangements about 87% or about 30% of the time, broadly matching IMGT annotations. According to a later analysis, parvovirus B19, influenza, CMV and Epstein-Barr virus appeared linked to several top co-occurrence clusters. In a later analysis, TCR association rates were found to vary across HLA loci, with the most associated TCRs seen for DRB1 alleles and the fewest for HLA-C alleles. In both the original and validation cohorts, the classifier was reported to diagnose cytomegalovirus status with high specificity and sensitivity. A later genetic analysis reported fewer N-insertions in productive TCRs among donors in an Asian-associated ancestry cluster than the roughly 700-donor mean. This cohort had only TCR beta chains sequenced, and the lack of alpha or paired-chain data limited which features could be detected. Because the 87-base-pair reads could not distinguish some IMGT-functional V segments, including TRBV6-2 and TRBV6-3, those segments were excluded. A later analysis found that most CMV-associated TCR beta chains appeared HLA-restricted, with HLA associations seemingly driven largely by CMV exposure. A cluster of highly shared sequence variants was judged likely to represent a technical artifact of the sequencing pipeline. The authors suggested that the approach could potentially be extended to other disease states and immunological phenotypes. In a later analysis, some 18,000 TCR beta sequences were associated with specific HLA alleles at a false discovery rate of 0.05. Because HLA typing was missing for some donors at each locus, association tests included only the typed subset. Across donors, most TCR sequences were observed very rarely, whereas some public TCRs were present in many individuals. The earlier analysis of some 560 of the donors excluded 15 to 20 rarely observed V segments, including chromosome 9 orphons, because counts were too low. In a later genetic analysis, a missense DCLRE1C variant was associated with V-gene and J-gene trimming of TCR beta chains, and the association was replicated in an independent cohort. The study gave a list of more than 150 TCR beta chains associated with cytomegalovirus.

In total, approximately 700 healthy bone marrow donors made up the cohort. At the time of sampling, every cohort member was nominally healthy, though immune exposures that went unrecorded were likely present. The donor tested CMV seropositive and was one of the 289 seropositive cohort members. A peripheral blood sample was provided by each donor, and peripheral blood mononuclear cells were used for TCR beta sequencing. The Qiagen DNeasy Blood Extraction Kit was used to extract genomic DNA from the blood cell samples. The germline V gene supplies CDR1 SGHDT and CDR2 YYEEEE. The trim is 3 bases for V and 2 bases for J, with a gap of 17 bases between the germline ends. Including the terminal cysteine and phenylalanine, the CDR3 comprises 16 residues. Kept here is only the CDR3 DNA, which spans 48 bases and is read in frame from base 1. The library was obtained by the immunoSEQ multiplex PCR assay. The multiplex PCR relied on a mix of 60 forward primers for TCR Vbeta segments and 13 reverse primers for TCR Jbeta segments. Amplification of the CDR3 region of rearranged TCR beta genes was performed with a multiplex PCR assay on genomic DNA. Amplified TCR beta libraries were sequenced as 87-base-pair reads on the Illumina HiSeq System. Per the authors' processing: Across the 500 to 850 repertoires, a later analysis counted roughly 77 million unique TCR beta chains, about 10 million of which were shared by at least two donors. Raw reads were error-corrected and collapsed into unique sequences by a nearest-neighbor algorithm in which closely related sequences were merged to remove PCR and sequencing errors. V, D and J gene segments were assigned by aligning CDR3 sequences to IMGT reference sequences. For a sequence to be retained, at least a six-nucleotide match to both a V gene segment and a J gene segment was required. A rearrangement was called productive if the CDR3 had no stop codons and remained in frame with V and J, and every other rearrangement was called non-productive. CDR3 was defined according to IMGT convention as the region running from the second conserved V-encoded cysteine to the conserved J-encoded phenylalanine. In an earlier analysis of around 600 of the donors, sequences lacking an unambiguous match to a single V gene segment were excluded. An earlier analysis of approximately 590 of the donors called V segments functional above 56.7% productive rearrangements and segregating when the between-donor standard deviation exceeded 5%. A statistical classification framework was built to diagnose cytomegalovirus status from the catalog of TCR beta chain sequences. A later analysis assigned V and J genes by comparing TCR nucleotide sequences with IMGT/GENE-DB human TR gene sequences. A later analysis assigned CDR3 sequences and most-parsimonious VDJ recombination scenarios with the TCRdist pipeline. In a later analysis, each TCR beta chain was defined by its CDR3 amino acid sequence together with its V-gene family, and reads without a unique V-gene family were excluded. As a way to deal with suspected cross-contamination and a sequencing artifact, a later analysis dropped 450 to 600 nucleotide sequences that were highly shared and had low generation probability. A later analysis calculated a clonal expansion index for each public chain from normalized within-repertoire ranks of inferred template counts. In a later analysis, generation probabilities were computed with a VDJ recombination model fitted to out-of-frame rearrangements, and the resulting probabilities were checked against IGoR. In a later analysis, TCR-TCR, TCR-HLA and TCR-CMV co-occurrence was scored with hypergeometric tests, and a repertoire-size bias correction was applied to TCR pairs. A later analysis estimated false discovery rates by permuting HLA or CMV assignments 20 times. In a later analysis, co-occurring TCRs were grouped with DBSCAN, and TCRdist sequence similarity was added when clustering was performed within HLA-allele-positive subsets. For co-occurrence clustering, repertoires with fewer than 30,000 or more than 120,000 public chains were excluded, along with about five repertoires with anomalous nucleotide sharing. TCRdb's version of the immuneACCESS table is confined to in-frame rearrangements and falls short of the full clone set. An unresolved V gene accounts for under half of the shortfall where checked; the remainder is of unknown origin. For V, J and clone size, that table is used; D and trimming come from the DNA. This sample is represented by almost 90,000 clones; around 85% of them were singletons. Clones ranked in the top ten supply 6.5% to 9% of the sample.

Regarding this clone: Its antigen remains undetermined. No clone much larger than this one lies a single base away; base qualities are absent.

The clonotype comes from a man aged 35 to 55 in good health and CMV-seropositive. The rearrangement joined TRBV5-6 to TRBJ2-5; a tentative D call is TRBD1 (6 bases match). Sequenced sample: PBMCs. The CDR3 corresponds to CASSSKDTGIQETQYF. In nucleotide form, the sequence is TGTGCCAGCAGCTCGAAGGATACAGGGATTCAAGAGACCCAGTACTTC.